This T cell receptor (beta chain) came from a study of T cell repertoires in cytomegalovirus infection. Study-level information: TCR beta signatures that were public indicated CMV infection and matching HLA type. Study results and caveats: CMV-specific TCR beta clonotypes restricted by HLA-C were the ones dominating the ex vivo response. CMV carriers with the relevant HLA were identified by cumulative public TCR beta family frequency.

In this sample, this clonotype turned up a few times. What it binds is unknown. One entry per CDR3 protein results from TCRdb running MiXCR on the reads. The sample has approximately 700,000 distinct CDR3 sequences, 35% seen once; the top ten hold roughly 2.8%. Source material: PBMCs. The origin of this receptor is a human donor in good health (CMV status not recorded). Some clones in this sample may be carry-over from other donors' samples.

CDR3 loop: CASSRGEITEAFF. The CDR3 DNA follows: TGTGCCAGCAGTCGAGGGGAAATCACTGAAGCTTTCTTT. The J gene is TRBJ1-1, the V gene TRBV12-3 or TRBV12-4; a possible D gene is TRBD1 (5 bases). Trimming pared 5 bases from V and 4 bases from J, leaving 11 bases between. CDR3 length equals 13 residues.